The subject of this entry is one TCR beta chain. The repertoire was sequenced with immunoSEQ multiplex PCR; TCRdb's copy has only in-frame clones and lacks some. This sample has approximately 210,000 clones; 72% occur once, and the top ten carry 13%. The data belong to a study of cytotoxic CD8 clonotypes in ibrutinib-treated CLL. J gave up 6 bases and V 2 bases, and 2 bases lay outside the gene matches. Looked up from germline, CDR1 is MNHEY and CDR2 is SVGAGI. This CDR3 spans 14 amino acids. This TCR came from a human donor with chronic lymphocytic leukemia. The sample here was PBMCs, taken after 24 months of ibrutinib treatment. The chain employs TRBV6-5 and TRBJ1-2; 11 bases align to TRBD1. CDR3 nucleotide sequence: TGTGCCAGCAGTTACGGGGACAGGGGGAATGGCTACACCTTC. Residues: CASSYGDRGNGYTF.